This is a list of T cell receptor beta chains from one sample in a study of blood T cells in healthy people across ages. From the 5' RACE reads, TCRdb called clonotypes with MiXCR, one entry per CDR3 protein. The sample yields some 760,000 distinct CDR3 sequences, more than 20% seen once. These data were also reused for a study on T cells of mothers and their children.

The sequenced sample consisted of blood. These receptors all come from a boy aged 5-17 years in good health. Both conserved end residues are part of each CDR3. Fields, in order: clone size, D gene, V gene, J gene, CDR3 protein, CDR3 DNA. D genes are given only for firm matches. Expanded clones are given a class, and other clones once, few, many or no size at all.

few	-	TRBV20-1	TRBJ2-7	CSASLSSYEQYF	TGCAGTGCTAGCCTGAGCTCCTACGAGCAGTACTTC
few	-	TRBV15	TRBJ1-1	CATSRAPGEEAFF	TGTGCCACCAGCAGAGCCCCGGGCGAAGAAGCTTTCTTT
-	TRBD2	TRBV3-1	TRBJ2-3	CASSPLAGGSHTQYF	TGTGCCAGCAGCCCCTTAGCGGGGGGATCTCATACGCAGTATTTT
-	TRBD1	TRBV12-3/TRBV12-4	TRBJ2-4	CASSSPDRGWDIQYF	TGTGCCAGCAGCTCACCCGACAGGGGGTGGGACATTCAGTACTTC
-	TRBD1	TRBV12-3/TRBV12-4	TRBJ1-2	CASSADRTGSSYGYTF	TGTGCCAGCAGCGCCGATAGGACAGGGAGCAGTTATGGCTACACCTTC
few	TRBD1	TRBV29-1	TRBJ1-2	CSVTGTGGKYGYTF	TGCAGCGTCACCGGGACAGGGGGAAAGTATGGCTACACCTTC
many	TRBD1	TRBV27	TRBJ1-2	CASSLQGDYGYTF	TGTGCCAGCAGTTTACAGGGGGACTATGGCTACACCTTC
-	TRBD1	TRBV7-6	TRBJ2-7	CASSQLGQGASEQYF	TGTGCCAGCAGCCAACTGGGACAGGGGGCGAGCGAGCAGTACTTC
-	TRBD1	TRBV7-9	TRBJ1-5	CASSSDRDRGQPQHF	TGTGCCAGCAGCTCTGACCGGGACAGGGGACAGCCCCAGCATTTT
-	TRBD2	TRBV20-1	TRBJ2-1	CSARETLAGKNEQFF	TGCAGTGCTAGAGAAACGCTAGCGGGGAAAAATGAGCAGTTCTTC
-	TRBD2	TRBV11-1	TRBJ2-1	CASSLKRGGPSGHNEQFF	TGTGCCAGCAGCTTAAAACGGGGGGGACCCTCGGGACACAATGAGCAGTTCTTC
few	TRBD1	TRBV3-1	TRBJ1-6	CASRETGSNSPLHF	TGTGCCAGCAGGGAGACAGGGTCGAATTCACCCCTCCACTTT
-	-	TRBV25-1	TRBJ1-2	CASTANYGYTF	TGTGCCAGCACTGCTAACTATGGCTACACCTTC
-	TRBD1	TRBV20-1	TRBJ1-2	CSAGQGRYGYTF	TGCAGTGCTGGACAGGGCCGCTATGGCTACACCTTC
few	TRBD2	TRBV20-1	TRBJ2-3	CSARRTRRGTDTQYF	TGCAGTGCTAGAAGGACTAGGCGAGGCACAGATACGCAGTATTTT
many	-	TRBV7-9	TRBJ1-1	CASSGIGGARDTEAFF	TGTGCCAGCAGCGGGATTGGGGGGGCGCGAGACACTGAAGCTTTCTTT
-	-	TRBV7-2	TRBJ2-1	CASSLALGSSYNEQFF	TGTGCCAGCAGCTTAGCGTTAGGGAGCTCCTACAATGAGCAGTTCTTC
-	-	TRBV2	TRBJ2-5	CASSAGRGLALQYF	TGTGCCAGCAGTGCCGGGAGAGGGTTAGCCCTCCAGTACTTC
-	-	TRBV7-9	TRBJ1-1	CASSLYDANEAFF	TGTGCCAGCAGCTTGTACGACGCCAATGAAGCCTTCTTT
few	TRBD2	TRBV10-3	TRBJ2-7	CAIGGDDGYEQYF	TGTGCCATCGGGGGGGACGATGGCTACGAGCAGTACTTC
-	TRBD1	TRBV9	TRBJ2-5	CASSVAGQGASETQYF	TGTGCCAGCAGCGTAGCGGGACAGGGGGCTTCAGAGACCCAGTACTTC
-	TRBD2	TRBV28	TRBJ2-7	CASSSTLADYEQYF	TGTGCCAGCAGTTCGACACTAGCGGACTACGAGCAGTACTTC
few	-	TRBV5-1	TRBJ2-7	CASSLVRGEQYF	TGCGCCAGCAGCTTGGTTCGGGGCGAGCAGTACTTC
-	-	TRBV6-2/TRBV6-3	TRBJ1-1	CASRMGNTEAFF	TGTGCCAGCCGTATGGGGAACACTGAAGCTTTCTTT
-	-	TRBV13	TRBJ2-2	CANSYPTGPKEVNTGELFF	TGTGCCAACAGCTACCCGACAGGTCCTAAGGAGGTGAACACCGGGGAGCTGTTTTTT
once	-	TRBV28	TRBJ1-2	CASSTGQGYSGYTF	TGTGCCAGCAGTACCGGCCAGGGTTACTCTGGCTACACCTTC
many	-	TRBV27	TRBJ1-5	CASSTGSNQPQHF	TGTGCCAGCAGTACAGGGAGCAATCAGCCCCAGCATTTT
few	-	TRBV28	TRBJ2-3	CASTDRVDTQYF	TGTGCCAGCACCGACAGAGTGGATACGCAGTATTTT
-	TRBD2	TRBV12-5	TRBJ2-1	CASGSETSGAEQFF	TGTGCTAGTGGTTCAGAGACTAGCGGAGCCGAGCAGTTCTTC
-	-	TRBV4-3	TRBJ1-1	CASSLSREESTEAFF	TGCGCCAGCAGCCTTAGCAGGGAGGAGAGCACTGAAGCTTTCTTT
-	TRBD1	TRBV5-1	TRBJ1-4	CASSGGQSTNEKLFF	TGCGCCAGCAGCGGGGGACAGAGTACTAATGAAAAACTGTTTTTT
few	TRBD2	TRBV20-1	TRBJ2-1	CSPSGTSGSNEQFF	TGCAGCCCTTCCGGGACTAGCGGGAGCAATGAGCAGTTCTTC
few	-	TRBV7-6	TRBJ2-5	CASSTRAQQGFSQETQYF	TGTGCCAGCAGCACTAGGGCGCAGCAGGGGTTTTCTCAAGAGACCCAGTACTTC
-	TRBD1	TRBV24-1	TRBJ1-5	CATSEGDSYQPQHF	TGTGCCACCAGTGAGGGGGACAGTTATCAGCCCCAGCATTTT
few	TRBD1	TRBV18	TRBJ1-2	CASSPLETGSNYGYTF	TGTGCCAGCTCACCACTCGAGACAGGGTCCAACTATGGCTACACCTTC
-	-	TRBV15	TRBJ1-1	CATSRAGRGAFF	TGTGCCACCAGCAGAGCAGGCAGGGGCGCTTTCTTT
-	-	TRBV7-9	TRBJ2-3	CASSASPPDTQYF	TGTGCCAGCAGCGCTAGTCCCCCAGATACGCAGTATTTT
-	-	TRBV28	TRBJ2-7	CASSPDPTLHEQYF	TGTGCCAGCAGTCCCGACCCGACTCTCCACGAGCAGTACTTC
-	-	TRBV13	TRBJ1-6	CASRTALNSPLHF	TGTGCCAGCAGGACAGCATTAAATTCACCCCTCCACTTT
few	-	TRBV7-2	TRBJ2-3	CASTGFLASDTQYF	TGTGCCAGCACTGGTTTTCTAGCATCTGATACGCAGTATTTT
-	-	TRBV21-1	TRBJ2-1	CASSKIAGGLLNNEQFF	TGTGCCAGCAGCAAGATAGCGGGGGGGCTTCTTAACAATGAGCAGTTCTTC
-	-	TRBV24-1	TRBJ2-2	CATSEFPLQGGAGELFF	TGTGCCACCAGTGAATTTCCTCTGCAGGGTGGAGCCGGGGAGCTGTTTTTT
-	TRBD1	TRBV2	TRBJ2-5	CASSTGTGVKETQYF	TGTGCCAGCAGTACCGGGACAGGGGTAAAAGAGACCCAGTACTTC
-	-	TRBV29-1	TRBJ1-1	CSVLYLQGGNTEAFF	TGCAGCGTTTTATACTTACAGGGTGGCAACACTGAAGCTTTCTTT
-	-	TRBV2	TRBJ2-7	CASGPRRGVVYEQYF	TGTGCCAGCGGCCCCCGCAGAGGGGTGGTCTACGAGCAGTACTTC
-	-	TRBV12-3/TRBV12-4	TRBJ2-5	CASSSWGRGETQYF	TGTGCCAGCAGTTCCTGGGGCCGAGGGGAGACCCAGTACTTC
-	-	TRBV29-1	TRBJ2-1	CSVQLDNEQFF	TGCAGCGTTCAACTAGACAATGAGCAGTTCTTC
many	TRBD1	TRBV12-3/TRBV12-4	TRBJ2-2	CASSYSSGTANTGELFF	TGTGCCAGCAGTTATTCTTCCGGGACAGCGAACACCGGGGAGCTGTTTTTT
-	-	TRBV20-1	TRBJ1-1	CSASEEIDTEAFF	TGCAGTGCTAGTGAGGAGATTGACACTGAAGCTTTCTTT
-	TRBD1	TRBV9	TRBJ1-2	CASSVGGQGLANYGYTF	TGTGCCAGCAGCGTAGGTGGACAGGGGCTAGCTAACTATGGCTACACCTTC
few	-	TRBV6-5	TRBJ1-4	CASRPPGAINEKLFF	TGTGCCAGCAGGCCTCCAGGGGCCATTAATGAAAAACTGTTTTTT
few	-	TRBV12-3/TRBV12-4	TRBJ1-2	CASSLEGGGVLRYTF	TGTGCCAGCAGTTTAGAGGGGGGCGGAGTATTACGCTACACCTTC
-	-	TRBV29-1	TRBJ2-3	CSATKGLVTRSTDTQYF	TGCAGCGCGACCAAGGGGTTGGTCACAAGGAGCACAGATACGCAGTATTTT
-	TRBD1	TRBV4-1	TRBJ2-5	CASSQDGTGDRETQYF	TGCGCCAGCAGCCAAGACGGGACAGGGGATAGGGAGACCCAGTACTTC
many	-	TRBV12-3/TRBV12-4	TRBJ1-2	CASSPQGIGYGYTF	TGTGCCAGCAGCCCTCAGGGGATAGGCTATGGCTACACCTTC
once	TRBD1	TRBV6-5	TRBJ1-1	CASSPRTGTLEAFF	TGTGCCAGCAGTCCTAGGACAGGGACCCTTGAAGCTTTCTTT
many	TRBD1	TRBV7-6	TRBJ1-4	CASSLKGQGATNEKLFF	TGTGCCAGCAGCTTAAAGGGACAGGGAGCAACTAATGAAAAACTGTTTTTT